The 5 T cell receptor beta chains below were found in one sample sequenced in a study of blood T cell repertoires in COVID-19. TCRdb's copy holds only in-frame clones and misses some; the assay was immunoSEQ multiplex PCR. The sample lists about 150,000 clones, around four fifths occurring once. Input material: PBMCs or T cells enriched from blood (not recorded which). These receptors were obtained from a woman in her 50s who had recovered from COVID-19.

In this sample, this clone turned up a few times. The chain couples TRBV12-3 or TRBV12-4 to TRBJ1-1; D is unclear. V lost 7 bases and J lost 1, with 10 bases in between. CDR3 length: 13 residues. CDR3 DNA sequence: TGTGCCAGCACCTTCCTCCGGAACACTGAAGCTTTCTTT. Residues: CASTFLRNTEAFF.

V is TRBV6-5 and J is TRBJ2-7; 7 nucleotides align to TRBD1. The CDR3 spans 14 residues. Germline CDR1 reads MNHEY; CDR2 reads SVGAGI. V lost 6 bases and J lost 5; bases outside the gene matches: 10. CDR3 nucleotide sequence: TGTGCCAGCAGAAGACAGGGAAGGAACGACGAGCAGTACTTC. Protein sequence: CASRRQGRNDEQYF.

The chain links TRBV5-4 to TRBJ1-5; no definite D call. The CDR3 has 16 amino acids. Germline CDR1 SGHNT, CDR2 YYREEE (reference sequence). Trimming cost V 0 bases and J 0 bases, with 10 bases left between them. CDR3 sequence reads: CASSLDGTTSNQPQHF. The CDR3 region has the DNA TGTGCCAGCAGCTTGGATGGTACAACTAGCAATCAGCCCCAGCATTTT.

This clone has just a few counts. The rearrangement joins TRBV6-5 to TRBJ1-1; D perhaps matches TRBD1 (6 bases). V was shortened by 7 bases and J by 10 bases, with 16 bases between the two germline ends. The germline V gene has CDR1 MNHEY and CDR2 SVGAGI. The CDR3 covers 12 residues. The chain's CDR3 is CASITRQEGAFF. The CDR3 coding sequence is TGTGCCAGCATAACCCGACAGGAAGGAGCTTTCTTT.

The chain has TRBV7-9 and TRBJ2-5; D call uncertain. Germline V gene sequence: CDR1 SEHNR, CDR2 FQNEAQ (reference sequence). V was clipped by 10 bases and J by 4 bases, with 10 bases between them. The CDR3 extends over 11 amino acids. The CDR3 spells CATDKLETQYF. DNA for the CDR3: TGTGCCACCGATAAACTAGAGACCCAGTACTTC. The full variable domain, rest sourced from reference TRBV7-9 and TRBJ2-5, is DTGVSQNPRHKITKRGQNVTFRCDPISEHNRLYWYRQTLGQGPEFLTYFQNEAQLEKSRLLSDRFSAERPKGSFSTLEIQRTEQGDSAMYLCATDKLETQYFGPGTRLLVL.